This TCR beta chain was captured by sequencing in a study of blood T cells in healthy people across ages. Isolation recovered at least 6.5 million PBMCs from every sample. Looked up from germline, CDR1 is DFQATT and CDR2 is SNEGSKA (reference sequence). V dropped 1 base and J dropped 6 bases, with 17 bases sitting between them. The CDR3 has 15 residues. Study conclusions and caveats: Compared with aged donors, long-lived donors showed fewer expanded clones, suggesting selection. Across the age range, TCR beta diversity per million T cells fell in a roughly linear way.

A sample-barcoded 5' primer and a J-beta primer mix were used in a second PCR of roughly 6 to 12 cycles. TCRdb reanalysed the 5' RACE reads using MiXCR and keeps one entry per CDR3 protein. In the table there are about 780,000 distinct CDR3 sequences, roughly 46% of which are singletons. Comments on this clonotype: Its specificity is unknown.

The sample consisted of blood. The chain uses TRBV20-1 and TRBJ2-3, with D tentatively TRBD1 or TRBD2 (7 bases each). The source is a man older than 75 in good health. The CDR3 region is CSARASRGGGDTQYF. CDR3 nucleotides: TGCAGTGCTAGAGCTTCCAGGGGGGGCGGGGATACGCAGTATTTT.